This TCR beta chain was captured in a study of T cell repertoires in cytomegalovirus infection. Study-wide context: HLA-B-restricted CMV epitopes that are well studied were used alongside recently identified HLA-C-restricted ones. The public TCR beta signatures pointed to both CMV infection and matching HLA type. General study results and limits: Dominating the ex vivo response were HLA-C-restricted CMV-specific TCR beta clonotypes.

The CDR3 totals 15 residues. Germline values: CDR1 SGDLS, CDR2 YYNGEE. The V end was cut by 0 bases, the J end by 8 bases, with 18 bases between. TCRdb passed the reads through MiXCR, listing each CDR3 protein once. The sample holds around 430,000 distinct CDR3 sequences; 42% are singletons and the top ten take around 44%. In the case of this clonotype: Its antigen is unknown.

The chain uses TRBV9 and TRBJ2-7; D may be TRBD1 (6 bases). This specimen consisted of cultured PBMCs, obtained from culture after CMV antigen stimulation. This TCR derives from a human donor in good health (CMV status not recorded). Some clones in this sample may be carry-over from other donors' samples. As DNA, the CDR3 is TGTGCCAGCAGCGTAGAGTACGGGACATTTTACAAGCAGTACTTC. Protein product: CASSVEYGTFYKQYF.